Each of the 9 T cell receptor beta chains below was sequenced from the same sample in a study of vaccination and CD4 T cells after COVID-19. Treatment of the sample: roughly 10-day PBMC culture with coronavirus spike peptide pools or control peptides (ViraFEST assay). These receptors lack a known antigen. With the Oncomine TCR Beta short-read assay, DNA from cultured CD4+ T cells was sequenced. From the PCR reads, TCRdb called clonotypes with MiXCR, one entry per CDR3 protein. In the table there are some 21,000 distinct CDR3 sequences, around 50% of which are singletons. The source material was CD4+ T cells from blood, cultured in vitro. Receptors were obtained from a human donor who had recovered from COVID-19.

This chain connects TRBV6-1 to TRBJ1-2, with a possible D match to TRBD1 (5 bases). Germline lookup yields CDR1 MNHNS and CDR2 SASEGT. V was cut by 6 bases and J by 6 bases, with 20 bases left in between. The CDR3 consists of 15 residues. CDR3 bases: TGTGCCAGCAGCTATACGGGGCGAGCTTTGGATGGCTACACCTTC. It codes for CASSYTGRALDGYTF.

The chain has TRBV20-1 and TRBJ1-2, with 10 bases fitting TRBD1. The CDR3 has 16 amino acids. V lost 6 bases, J lost 1 base, and 11 bases stayed unmatched. Germline V gene lookup returns CDR1 DFQATT and CDR2 SNEGSKA (reference sequence). CDR3 amino acids: CSAPTGGGRGNYGYTF. Written as DNA, the CDR3 is TGCAGTGCACCGACAGGGGGCGGTAGGGGTAACTATGGCTACACCTTC.

Comment on this clonotype: The junction departs from germline at one end; a sequencing error may be responsible. The J gene is TRBJ1-4, the V gene TRBV7-2, with D unresolved. The CDR3 spans 12 residues. The germline V gene has CDR1 SGHTA and CDR2 FQGNSA. Here the CDR3 DNA reads TGTGCCAGCAGTCAAGACTCCTCCGGACTGTCTTTT. Residues: CASSQDSSGLSF.

V is TRBV11-1 and J is TRBJ2-3; 7 nucleotides align to TRBD2. The length of the CDR3 is 15 residues. The germline V gene has CDR1 SGHAT and CDR2 FQDESV (reference sequence). After removal of 2 bases from V and 3 bases from J, the junction contained 5 bases not matched to a gene. Here the CDR3 DNA reads TGTGCCAGCAGCTTACCGCTAGCGGAGACAGATACGCAGTATTTT. Protein sequence: CASSLPLAETDTQYF.

This chain connects TRBV20-1 to TRBJ2-1; D might be TRBD1 (5 bases). The ends were cut back, 1 base at V and 3 bases at J, with 13 bases in the middle. This CDR3 spans 15 amino acids. Looked up from germline, CDR1 is DFQATT and CDR2 is SNEGSKA (reference sequence). In nucleotides, the CDR3 is TGCAGTGCTAGAGGGGTGCAGGGCTACTACAATGAGCAGTTCTTC. Protein sequence: CSARGVQGYYNEQFF.

A few counts support this clonotype. This sequence joins TRBV30 and TRBJ2-1; D not resolved. This CDR3 has 12 residues. Germline-derived CDR1 and CDR2 are GTSNPN and SVGIG (reference sequence). Trimming took 0 bases from V and 10 from J, leaving 10 bases between them. The CDR3 DNA sequence: TGTGCCTGGAGTGTACCAATTGCGGAGCAGTTCTTC. It yields the protein CAWSVPIAEQFF.

Judged by abundance, this clonotype is large. The chain employs TRBV6-5 and TRBJ1-5, with D possibly being TRBD1 (5 bases). Germline lookup yields CDR1 MNHEY and CDR2 SVGAGI. The CDR3 runs 14 residues. The V end was cut by 4 bases, the J end by 6 bases, with 13 bases between. The CDR3 DNA reads as TGTGCCAGCAGTTTCCACCGGGACTTTCAGCCCCAGCATTTT. Translated, it gives CASSFHRDFQPQHF.

J is TRBJ1-2 and V is TRBV6-5; D is unclear. The germline CDR1 and CDR2 sequences are MNHEY and SVGAGI. The CDR3 loop spans 12 amino acids. Trimming cost V 3 bases and J 14 bases, with 16 bases left between them. The CDR3 DNA reads as TGTGCCAGCAGTTATGATTCCGGTGCTATGACCTTC. It specifies CASSYDSGAMTF.

This clonotype has a handful of counts. The rearrangement joins TRBV30 to TRBJ2-5; D call uncertain. With 1 base removed from V and 7 bases from J, the gap between germline ends came to 10 bases. The CDR3 has 12 amino acids. Germline loops: CDR1 GTSNPN, CDR2 SVGIG (reference sequence). CDR3 nucleotides: TGTGCCTGGAGTGGGGCTGCCGGGACCCAGTACTTC. This translates into CAWSGAAGTQYF.